One and the same sample provided the 3 T cell receptor beta chains below, sequenced in a study of control samples from healthy donors and cancer patients. Sequencing was performed with immunoSEQ multiplex PCR; in TCRdb, only in-frame clones are kept and a portion is missing. The repertoire holds approximately 99,000 clones, with 70% to 85% as singletons. The sequencing sample was made of blood. These receptors were collected from a man aged 18 to 29 in good health.

This clone has just a few counts. The J gene is TRBJ2-7, the V gene TRBV5-6; no definite D call. CDR1 SGHDT and CDR2 YYEEEE come from the germline V gene. This CDR3 contains 13 residues. V dropped 0 bases and J dropped 3 bases, with 7 bases sitting between them. CDR3 DNA: TGTGCCAGCAGCTTGGGGCATTACTACGAGCAGTACTTC. Residues: CASSLGHYYEQYF. The full variable domain, in which reference TRBV5-6 and TRBJ2-7 provide the parts outside the CDR3, is DAGVTQSPTHLIKTRGQQVTLRCSPKSGHDTVSWYQQALGQGPQFIFQYYEEEERQRGNFPDRFSGHQFPNYSSELNVNALLLGDSALYLCASSLGHYYEQYFGPGTRLTVT.

The V gene is TRBV9, the J gene TRBJ2-3, with 7 positions matching TRBD2. Germline-derived CDR1 and CDR2 are SGDLS and YYNGEE. This CDR3 region has 18 residues. The ends lost 3 bases at V and 6 bases at J; junction bases unmatched: 19. In nucleotides, the CDR3 is TGTGCCAGCAGCGAGAGGCTGGGGCTAGCTGTCGGGGGGGATACGCAGTATTTT. This sequence encodes CASSERLGLAVGGDTQYF.

This clone appeared a single time. The CDR3 bases are TGCGCCAGCAGCCAAAGAGTCCCCTACCAAGCGGGGGCTGGTCGGGAGCAGTTCTTC. It codes for CASSQRVPYQAGAGREQFF. The chain uses TRBV4-3 and TRBJ2-1; 8 positions match TRBD2. V lost 2 bases and J lost 10; bases outside the gene matches: 22. CDR1 is LGHNA, CDR2 YSLEER, per germline. The CDR3 extends over 19 amino acids.